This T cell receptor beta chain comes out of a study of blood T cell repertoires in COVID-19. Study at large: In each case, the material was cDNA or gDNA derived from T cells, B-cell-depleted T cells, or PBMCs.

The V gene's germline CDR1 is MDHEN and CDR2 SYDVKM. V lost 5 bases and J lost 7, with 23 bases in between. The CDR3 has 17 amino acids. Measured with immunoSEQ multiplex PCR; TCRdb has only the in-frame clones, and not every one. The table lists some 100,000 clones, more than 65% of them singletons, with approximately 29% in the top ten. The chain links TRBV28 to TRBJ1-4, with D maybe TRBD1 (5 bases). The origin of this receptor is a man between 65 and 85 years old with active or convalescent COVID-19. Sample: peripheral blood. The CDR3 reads CASSIPSAPRVGEKLFF. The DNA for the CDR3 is TGTGCCAGCAGTATACCTTCGGCCCCCAGGGTTGGTGAAAAACTGTTTTTT.